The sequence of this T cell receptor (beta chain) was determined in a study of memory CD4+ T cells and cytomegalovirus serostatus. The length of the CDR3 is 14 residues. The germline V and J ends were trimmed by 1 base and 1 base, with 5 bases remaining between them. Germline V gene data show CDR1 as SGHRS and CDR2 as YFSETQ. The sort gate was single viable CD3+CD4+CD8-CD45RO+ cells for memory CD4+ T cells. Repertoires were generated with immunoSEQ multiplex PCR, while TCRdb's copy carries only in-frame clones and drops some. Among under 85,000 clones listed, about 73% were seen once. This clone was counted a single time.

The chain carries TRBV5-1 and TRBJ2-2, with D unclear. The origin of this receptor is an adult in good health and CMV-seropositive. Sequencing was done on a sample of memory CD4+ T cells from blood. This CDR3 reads CASSLTLNTGELFF. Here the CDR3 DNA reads TGCGCCAGCAGCTTGACCCTGAACACCGGGGAGCTGTTTTTT.